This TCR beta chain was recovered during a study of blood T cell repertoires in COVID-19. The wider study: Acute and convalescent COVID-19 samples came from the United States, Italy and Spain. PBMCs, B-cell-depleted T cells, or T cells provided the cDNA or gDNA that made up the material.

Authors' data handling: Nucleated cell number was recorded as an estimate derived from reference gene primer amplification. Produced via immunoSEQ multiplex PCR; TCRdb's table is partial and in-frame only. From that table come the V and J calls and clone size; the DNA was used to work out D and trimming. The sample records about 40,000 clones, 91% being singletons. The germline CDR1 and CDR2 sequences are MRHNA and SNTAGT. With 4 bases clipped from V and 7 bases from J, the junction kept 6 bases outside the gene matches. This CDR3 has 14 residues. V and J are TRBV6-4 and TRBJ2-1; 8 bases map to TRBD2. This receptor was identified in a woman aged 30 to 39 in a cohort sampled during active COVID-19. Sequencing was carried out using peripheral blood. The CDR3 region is CASSVAGSVNEQFF. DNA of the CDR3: TGTGCCAGCAGTGTAGCGGGGTCTGTAAATGAGCAGTTCTTC.